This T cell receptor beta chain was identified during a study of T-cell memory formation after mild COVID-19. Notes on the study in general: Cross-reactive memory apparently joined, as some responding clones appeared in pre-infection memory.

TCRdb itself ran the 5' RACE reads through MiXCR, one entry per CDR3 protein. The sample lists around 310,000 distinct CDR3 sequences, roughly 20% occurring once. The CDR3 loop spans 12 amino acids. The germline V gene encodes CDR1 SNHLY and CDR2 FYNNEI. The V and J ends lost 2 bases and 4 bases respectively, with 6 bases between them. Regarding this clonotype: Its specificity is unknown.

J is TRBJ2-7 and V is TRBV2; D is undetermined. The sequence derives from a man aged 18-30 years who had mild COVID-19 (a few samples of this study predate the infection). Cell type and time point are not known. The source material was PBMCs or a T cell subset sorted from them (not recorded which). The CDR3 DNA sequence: TGTGCCAGCAGTGAACTGACTTACGAGCAGTACTTC. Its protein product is CASSELTYEQYF.